The 25 T cell receptor beta chains in this list originate from one sample, sequenced in a study of OX40 agonist ivuxolimab in advanced cancers. Sequencing was performed with immunoSEQ multiplex PCR; in TCRdb, only in-frame clones are kept and a portion is missing. The sample carries some 86,000 clones, around 82% recorded once. The specimen comprised CD4+ or CD8+ T cells sorted from blood, sampled in a trial of the OX40 agonist ivuxolimab. All receptors come from an adult with an advanced solid tumor such as melanoma, head and neck, liver or kidney cancer.

The rearrangement uses TRBV5-6 and TRBJ2-7; possible D gene TRBD2, 6 bases. Germline CDR1 and CDR2: SGHDT and YYEEEE. V lost 3 bases to trimming and J lost 1 base, with 14 bases between them. The CDR3 extends over 15 amino acids. CDR3 region: CASSSWGVSSYEQYF. CDR3 nucleotide sequence: TGTGCCAGCAGCTCCTGGGGGGTAAGTTCCTACGAGCAGTACTTC.

The chain combines TRBV6-4 with TRBJ2-1; unclear D gene. V dropped 3 bases and J dropped 7 bases, with 13 bases sitting between them. CDR1 is MRHNA, CDR2 SNTAGT, per germline. This CDR3 has 14 residues. The CDR3 loop is CASSDSLRWNEQFF. CDR3 bases: TGTGCCAGCAGTGATTCCCTTAGGTGGAATGAGCAGTTCTTC.

This clone was observed a single time. This chain uses TRBV11-2 with TRBJ2-7; perhaps TRBD1 as D (6 bases). The germline CDR1 and CDR2 sequences are SGHAT and FQNNGV. This CDR3 comprises 14 residues. Trimming stripped 0 bases from V and 5 bases from J, with 11 bases between. The CDR3 reads CASSLEGGSDEQYF. CDR3 DNA: TGTGCCAGCAGCTTAGAAGGGGGTTCGGACGAGCAGTACTTC.

The V gene is TRBV7-9, the J gene TRBJ2-5; a possible D gene is TRBD1 (6 bases). There are 18 residues in the CDR3. CDR1 and CDR2 (germline): SEHNR, FQNEAQ (reference sequence). V gave up 6 bases and J gave up 2 bases, with 25 bases separating them. The CDR3 protein is CASRNKIQTGTKQETQYF. DNA for the CDR3: TGTGCCAGCAGAAACAAAATTCAAACCGGGACAAAGCAAGAGACCCAGTACTTC.

This chain joins TRBV7-6 and TRBJ2-1; D ambiguous. Germline V gene lookup returns CDR1 SGHVS and CDR2 FNYEAQ. With 5 bases removed from V and 6 bases from J, the gap between germline ends came to 8 bases. The CDR3 contains 12 residues. Here the CDR3 DNA reads TGTGCCAGCAGCCTTCCTTCCAATGAGCAGTTCTTC. Protein product: CASSLPSNEQFF.

The chain recombines TRBV19 with TRBJ1-5, with D perhaps TRBD1 (5 bases). The germline V gene encodes CDR1 LNHDA and CDR2 SQIVND (reference sequence). The CDR3 totals 15 residues. Trimming stripped 1 base from V and 9 bases from J, with 16 bases between. CDR3 coding DNA: TGTGCCAGTAGTATAGTAGTGCAGGGCCGGGCGCCCCAGCATTTT. It translates to CASSIVVQGRAPQHF.

V is TRBV6-5 and J is TRBJ2-7, with 10 positions matching TRBD1. The CDR3 is 16 residues long. Unmatched junction bases numbered 11, after V lost 2 bases and J lost 7 bases. CDR1 and CDR2 (germline): MNHEY, SVGAGI. The CDR3 is CASSYKGTGAFWEQYF. The CDR3 nucleotides read TGTGCCAGCAGTTACAAAGGGACAGGGGCCTTCTGGGAGCAGTACTTC.

This rearrangement joins TRBV21-1 to TRBJ2-2; no DNA check was done on the table's D call, TRBD2. TRBV21-1 is shown as a pseudogene. The CDR3 sequence is 15 residues long. CDR3 protein: CASSIKAAEHRGAVF. As DNA, the CDR3 is TGTGCCAGCAGCATTAAGGCAGCAGAACACCGGGGAGCTGTTTTT.

V and J are TRBV9 and TRBJ2-7; the match to TRBD2 covers 7 bases. After removal of 0 bases from V and 4 bases from J, the junction contained 4 bases not matched to a gene. The germline CDR1 and CDR2 sequences are SGDLS and YYNGEE. The CDR3 loop spans 14 amino acids. The CDR3 loop reads CASSVATGGYEQYF. DNA of the CDR3: TGTGCCAGCAGCGTAGCTACGGGGGGTTACGAGCAGTACTTC.

The chain recombines TRBV18 with TRBJ2-5; D tentatively reads TRBD1 or TRBD2 (5 bases each). Germline V gives CDR1 KGHSH, CDR2 LQKENI. Trimming removed 3 bases at V and 10 bases at J, with 18 bases between. The CDR3 consists of 14 residues. In DNA form, the CDR3 reads TGTGCCAGCTCACCTCCTACCGGGGCCATGGACCAGTACTTC. This sequence encodes CASSPPTGAMDQYF. Using reference TRBV18 and TRBJ2-5 for the parts outside the CDR3, the full variable domain is NAGVMQNPRHLVRRRGQEARLRCSPMKGHSHVYWYRQLPEEGLKFMVYLQKENIIDESGMPKERFSAEFPKEGPSILRIQQVVRGDSAAYFCASSPPTGAMDQYFGPGTRLLVL.

This chain links TRBV5-1 with TRBJ2-1, with TRBD2 identical over 8 bases. CDR1 SGHRS and CDR2 YFSETQ come from the germline V gene. V lost 6 bases, J lost 3 bases, and 5 bases stayed unmatched. CDR3 length equals 14 residues. CDR3 sequence reads: CASTLAAHYNEQFF. The DNA for the CDR3 is TGCGCCAGCACACTAGCGGCACACTACAATGAGCAGTTCTTC.

The chain employs TRBV7-3 and TRBJ2-1, with D maybe TRBD2 (6 bases). The CDR3 is made up of 17 amino acids. V was shortened by 6 bases and J by 5 bases, with 23 bases between the two germline ends. From germline, CDR1 is SGHTA and CDR2 FQGTGA. CDR3 sequence: CASSLFLGGETDNEQFF. The CDR3 DNA reads TGTGCCAGCAGTTTATTCCTGGGAGGTGAGACTGACAATGAGCAGTTCTTC.

The genes are TRBV2 and TRBJ2-1; D not certain. The CDR3 spans 13 residues. V was cut by 2 bases and J by 3 bases, with 5 bases left in between. Germline CDR1 SNHLY, CDR2 FYNNEI. CDR3 amino acids: CASSEKLYNEQFF. CDR3 nucleotides: TGTGCCAGCAGTGAAAAGCTCTACAATGAGCAGTTCTTC.

V usage is TRBV30 and J usage is TRBJ2-3; no firm D call. CDR3 length: 16 amino acids. CDR1 and CDR2 from the germline V gene are GTSNPN and SVGIG (reference sequence). V shed 5 bases and J shed 0 bases, with 18 bases lying between them. The CDR3 loop reads CAWGTNFGSSTDTQYF. CDR3 in DNA: TGTGCCTGGGGTACCAACTTTGGATCTAGCACAGATACGCAGTATTTT.

The genes are TRBV5-1 and TRBJ2-7; TRBD2 aligns across 10 bases. Germline trimming cut 1 base from V and 3 bases from J; bases unmatched to any gene: 4. The CDR3 runs 15 residues. The germline V gene encodes CDR1 SGHRS and CDR2 YFSETQ. The DNA for the CDR3 is TGCGCCAGCAGCTTGAAGGGGACTAGCGTCTACGAGCAGTACTTC. Amino acids: CASSLKGTSVYEQYF.

This clone was seen a few times. J is TRBJ2-6 and V is TRBV7-3; D perhaps matches TRBD1 (5 bases). Trimming cost V 5 bases and J 2 bases, with 10 bases left between them. The CDR3 has 15 residues. Per the germline V gene, CDR1 is SGHTA and CDR2 is FQGTGA. CDR3: CASSIGQTGANVLTF. CDR3 DNA sequence: TGTGCCAGCAGCATCGGACAAACTGGGGCCAACGTCCTGACTTTC.

The chain combines TRBV5-1 with TRBJ1-1, with D possibly being TRBD1 (5 bases). CDR1 is SGHRS and CDR2 is YFSETQ in the germline V gene. V dropped 4 bases and J dropped 1 base, with 8 bases sitting between them. This CDR3 comprises 13 residues. CDR3 sequence reads: CASSGTANTEAFF. The CDR3 DNA is TGCGCCAGCAGCGGGACGGCGAACACTGAAGCTTTCTTT.

The rearrangement uses TRBV7-9 and TRBJ1-2; D remains unclear. The V and J ends lost 5 bases and 6 bases respectively, with 22 bases between them. CDR1 and CDR2 (germline): SEHNR, FQNEAQ (reference sequence). This CDR3 has 16 residues. CDR3 coding DNA: TGTGCCAGCAGCGCTTTTGGGTCCCGGGCGGGGAATGGCTACACCTTC. It translates to CASSAFGSRAGNGYTF.

This rearrangement joins TRBV9 to TRBJ2-7, with 9 nucleotides matching TRBD1. The CDR3 has 14 amino acids. Germline CDR1 and CDR2: SGDLS and YYNGEE. Germline trimming cut 1 base from V and 5 bases from J; bases unmatched to any gene: 4. The DNA for the CDR3 is TGTGCCAGCAGCGTAACGGACAGGGGCCACGAGCAGTACTTC. This encodes CASSVTDRGHEQYF.

J is TRBJ2-7 and V is TRBV5-4, with a tentative D call TRBD1 (5 bases). The CDR3 is 13 amino acids. V lost 0 bases and J lost 7, with 11 bases in between. The germline V gene has CDR1 SGHNT and CDR2 YYREEE (reference sequence). CDR3 sequence: CASSLAGFGEQYF. DNA of the CDR3: TGTGCCAGCAGCTTGGCAGGGTTTGGTGAGCAGTACTTC.

J is TRBJ1-2 and V is TRBV15; perhaps TRBD1 as D (6 bases). V lost 3 bases and J 0 bases, leaving 17 bases between the germline ends. CDR3 length equals 17 residues. The germline V gene encodes CDR1 LNHNV and CDR2 YYDKDF (reference sequence). In DNA, the CDR3 is TGTGCCACCAGCAGCCGCAAACAGGGAAATGCTAACTATGGCTACACCTTC. The encoded protein is CATSSRKQGNANYGYTF.

This clone has just one count. The chain carries TRBV7-9 and TRBJ2-3, with D uncertain. Germline V CDR1 and CDR2: SEHNR, FQNEAQ (reference sequence). The CDR3 totals 12 residues. Deletions cut 8 bases from V and 2 bases from J, with 8 bases between. CDR3 sequence: CASRANTDTQYF. The CDR3 nucleotides are TGTGCCAGCCGAGCCAACACAGATACGCAGTATTTT.

The V call is TRBV19, the J call TRBJ1-5; D not resolved. The germline CDR1 and CDR2 sequences are LNHDA and SQIVND (reference sequence). This CDR3 has 17 residues. V was trimmed by 4 bases and J by 3 bases, leaving 19 bases between them. The CDR3 DNA is TGTGCCAGTAGTAGGGTTTTCGGCCCTGTAGACAATCAGCCCCAGCATTTT. Translation gives CASSRVFGPVDNQPQHF.

The CDR3 is CASSPSGTDTQYF. As DNA, the CDR3 is TGTGCCAGCTCACCGAGTGGGACAGATACGCAGTATTTT. The V and J genes are TRBV18 and TRBJ2-3; D is unresolved. V lost 3 bases to trimming and J lost 3 bases, with 7 bases between them. Per germline, CDR1 KGHSH and CDR2 LQKENI. This CDR3 has 13 residues.

This clone appeared a single time. The V gene is TRBV20-1, the J gene TRBJ2-3; D gene ambiguous. There are 11 residues in the CDR3. Trimming cost V 4 bases and J 6 bases, with 8 bases left between them. The germline V gene encodes CDR1 DFQATT and CDR2 SNEGSKA (reference sequence). CDR3 bases: TGCAGTGCTAAATTGGCGGATACGCAGTATTTT. Translated, it gives CSAKLADTQYF.